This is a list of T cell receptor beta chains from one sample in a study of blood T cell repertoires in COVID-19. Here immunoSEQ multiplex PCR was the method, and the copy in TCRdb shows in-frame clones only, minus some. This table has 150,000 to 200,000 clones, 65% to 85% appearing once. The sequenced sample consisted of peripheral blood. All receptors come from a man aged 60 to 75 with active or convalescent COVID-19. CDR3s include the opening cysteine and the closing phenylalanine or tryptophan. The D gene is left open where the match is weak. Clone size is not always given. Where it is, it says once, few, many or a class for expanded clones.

cdr3_nt: TGTGCCAGCAGCGTAGCGGGGGGGCCAGATACGCAGTATTTT; cdr3_aa: CASSVAGGPDTQYF; d_call: TRBD2; cdr3_length: 14; v_call: TRBV9; j_call: TRBJ2-3; clone_size: .
cdr3_nt: TGTGCCAGCGCAGAGGACAGGGAGAGCGATGAGCAGTTCTTC; cdr3_aa: CASAEDRESDEQFF; d_call: TRBD1; cdr3_length: 14; v_call: TRBV2; j_call: TRBJ2-1; clone_size: .
cdr3_nt: TGTGCCAGCAGCCCCTACGGCTTCCGGGCGGGAGACACAGATACGCAGTATTTT; cdr3_aa: CASSPYGFRAGDTDTQYF; d_call: TRBD2; cdr3_length: 18; v_call: TRBV7-2; j_call: TRBJ2-3; clone_size: .
cdr3_nt: TGTGCCATCAGGGGACAGGCGGACAGGGAGGGGTTGGGCTATGGCTACACCTTC; cdr3_aa: CAIRGQADREGLGYGYTF; d_call: TRBD1; cdr3_length: 18; v_call: TRBV10-3; j_call: TRBJ1-2; clone_size: .
cdr3_nt: TGTGCCAGCGTTGCGGACATAAACTATGGCTACACCTTC; cdr3_aa: CASVADINYGYTF; d_call: .; cdr3_length: 13; v_call: TRBV2; j_call: TRBJ1-2; clone_size: .
cdr3_nt: TGTGCCAGCAGCTTAAGCAGGGGGATCGGGAACACTGAAGCTTTCTTT; cdr3_aa: CASSLSRGIGNTEAFF; d_call: TRBD1; cdr3_length: 16; v_call: TRBV7-2; j_call: TRBJ1-1; clone_size: .
cdr3_nt: TGCGCCAGCAGCTTGACAAACACCTACGAGCAGTACTTC; cdr3_aa: CASSLTNTYEQYF; d_call: .; cdr3_length: 13; v_call: TRBV5-1; j_call: TRBJ2-7; clone_size: many
cdr3_nt: TGCGCCAGCAGTGAGTCGACGGGGAGGGATACGCAGTATTTT; cdr3_aa: CASSESTGRDTQYF; d_call: .; cdr3_length: 14; v_call: TRBV10-2; j_call: TRBJ2-3; clone_size: .
cdr3_nt: TGTGCCAGCAGTCGACGACAAGACACAGATACGCAGTATTTT; cdr3_aa: CASSRRQDTDTQYF; d_call: .; cdr3_length: 14; v_call: TRBV6-5; j_call: TRBJ2-3; clone_size: .
cdr3_nt: TGTGCCACCAGCGCCCTCGGGAGAGATACGCAGTATTTT; cdr3_aa: CATSALGRDTQYF; d_call: .; cdr3_length: 13; v_call: TRBV15; j_call: TRBJ2-3; clone_size: .
cdr3_nt: TGTGCCAGCAGTTCCTCGAGGGCAGGGGTCACTGAAGCTTTCTTT; cdr3_aa: CASSSSRAGVTEAFF; d_call: .; cdr3_length: 15; v_call: TRBV6-5; j_call: TRBJ1-1; clone_size: .
cdr3_nt: TGTGCCAGCTCACCACGTGGGACAGGGGGCTACGAGCAGTACTTC; cdr3_aa: CASSPRGTGGYEQYF; d_call: TRBD1; cdr3_length: 15; v_call: TRBV18; j_call: TRBJ2-7; clone_size: many
cdr3_nt: TGTGCCAGCTCACCGGGGTTTAGCGGGGGGAGCGAAGAGACCCAGTACTTC; cdr3_aa: CASSPGFSGGSEETQYF; d_call: TRBD2; cdr3_length: 17; v_call: TRBV18; j_call: TRBJ2-5; clone_size: .
cdr3_nt: TGTGCCAGCAGCCTGGGACAGGGGGCGCGTAATGAGCAGTTCTTC; cdr3_aa: CASSLGQGARNEQFF; d_call: TRBD1; cdr3_length: 15; v_call: TRBV7-9; j_call: TRBJ2-1; clone_size: .
cdr3_nt: TGTGCCAGCAGTTTAGAGGGGGACGGCACTGAAGCTTTCTTT; cdr3_aa: CASSLEGDGTEAFF; d_call: .; cdr3_length: 14; v_call: TRBV28; j_call: TRBJ1-1; clone_size: .
cdr3_nt: TGTGCCAGCAGTGAATCGGTGGCAGGGAGGAATGAAAAACTGTTTTTT; cdr3_aa: CASSESVAGRNEKLFF; d_call: .; cdr3_length: 16; v_call: TRBV25-1; j_call: TRBJ1-4; clone_size: once
cdr3_nt: TGTGCCAGCAGCCAAACTAGCGGGAGTAACTACGAGCAGTACTTC; cdr3_aa: CASSQTSGSNYEQYF; d_call: TRBD2; cdr3_length: 15; v_call: TRBV4-2; j_call: TRBJ2-7; clone_size: .
cdr3_nt: TGTGCCAGCTCTTCTTCGGGGTACGAGCAGTACTTC; cdr3_aa: CASSSSGYEQYF; d_call: .; cdr3_length: 12; v_call: TRBV5-4; j_call: TRBJ2-7; clone_size: .
cdr3_nt: TGTGCCAGCAGTCGACAGGGTGATGGCTACACCTTC; cdr3_aa: CASSRQGDGYTF; d_call: TRBD1; cdr3_length: 12; v_call: TRBV6-5; j_call: TRBJ1-2; clone_size: .
cdr3_nt: TGTGCCAGCAGTTCATTTAGCAATCAGCCCCAGCATTTT; cdr3_aa: CASSSFSNQPQHF; d_call: .; cdr3_length: 13; v_call: TRBV6-2/TRBV6-3; j_call: TRBJ1-5; clone_size: .
cdr3_nt: TGTGCCAGCAGCTTAGGCAGGGGGCCCGATACGCAGTATTTT; cdr3_aa: CASSLGRGPDTQYF; d_call: TRBD1; cdr3_length: 14; v_call: TRBV11-2; j_call: TRBJ2-3; clone_size: .
cdr3_nt: TGTGCCAGTAGTGGGTGGACTAGCGGGGGGACGGAGACCCAGTACTTC; cdr3_aa: CASSGWTSGGTETQYF; d_call: TRBD2; cdr3_length: 16; v_call: TRBV19; j_call: TRBJ2-5; clone_size: .
cdr3_nt: TGTGCCAGCAGCGCTGGGACAGGGCGAACTGAAGCTTTCTTT; cdr3_aa: CASSAGTGRTEAFF; d_call: TRBD1; cdr3_length: 14; v_call: TRBV9; j_call: TRBJ1-1; clone_size: .
cdr3_nt: TGTGCCAGCAGTTTAGACCACCCCCTAGCGGGCGGGGAGCTGTTTTTT; cdr3_aa: CASSLDHPLAGGELFF; d_call: TRBD2; cdr3_length: 16; v_call: TRBV28; j_call: TRBJ2-2; clone_size: .
cdr3_nt: TGTGCCAGCAGCCAAGATCAGTCCCGCGGGAGGGCCGGGGAGCAGTACTTC; cdr3_aa: CASSQDQSRGRAGEQYF; d_call: TRBD2; cdr3_length: 17; v_call: TRBV4-2; j_call: TRBJ2-7; clone_size: .
cdr3_nt: TGTGCCAGCAGTTTCGAGAGCGGCAATCAGCCCCAGCATTTT; cdr3_aa: CASSFESGNQPQHF; d_call: .; cdr3_length: 14; v_call: TRBV27; j_call: TRBJ1-5; clone_size: .
cdr3_nt: TGTGCCAGCAGCTTGGGGCCCGGGACAGCTAATGAAAAACTGTTTTTT; cdr3_aa: CASSLGPGTANEKLFF; d_call: TRBD1; cdr3_length: 16; v_call: TRBV7-9; j_call: TRBJ1-4; clone_size: .
cdr3_nt: TGTGCCAGTAGTTCCTTGGACAGGAACAATCAGCCCCAGCATTTT; cdr3_aa: CASSSLDRNNQPQHF; d_call: TRBD1; cdr3_length: 15; v_call: TRBV19; j_call: TRBJ1-5; clone_size: .
cdr3_nt: TGCGCCAGTAGCTCGAGCACCCGGAACACTGAAGCTTTCTTT; cdr3_aa: CASSSSTRNTEAFF; d_call: .; cdr3_length: 14; v_call: TRBV5-1; j_call: TRBJ1-1; clone_size: .
cdr3_nt: TGTGCCAGCTCACCGGGAGGAGGGGACACCATATATTTT; cdr3_aa: CASSPGGGDTIYF; d_call: .; cdr3_length: 13; v_call: TRBV18; j_call: TRBJ1-3; clone_size: .
cdr3_nt: TGTGCCAGCAGCCAGGCGGACAGGGAGGGGAATGAGCAGTTCTTC; cdr3_aa: CASSQADREGNEQFF; d_call: .; cdr3_length: 15; v_call: TRBV13; j_call: TRBJ2-1; clone_size: .
cdr3_nt: TGCGCCAGCAGCCAAGAACCCCCATCTTCGGGACCCCCGGGGGCGCAGTATTTT; cdr3_aa: CASSQEPPSSGPPGAQYF; d_call: .; cdr3_length: 18; v_call: TRBV4-1; j_call: TRBJ2-3; clone_size: .
cdr3_nt: TGTGCCAGCAGCGTAGGGATCGGGAACTCCTACAATGAGCAGTTCTTC; cdr3_aa: CASSVGIGNSYNEQFF; d_call: .; cdr3_length: 16; v_call: TRBV9; j_call: TRBJ2-1; clone_size: .
cdr3_nt: TGCGCCAGCAGCGACAGGGGGCGCGGTTCACCCCTCCACTTT; cdr3_aa: CASSDRGRGSPLHF; d_call: TRBD1; cdr3_length: 14; v_call: TRBV5-1; j_call: TRBJ1-6; clone_size: few
cdr3_nt: TGCAGCGTTGGGAGGGAGTGGGAATACACTGAAGCTTTCTTT; cdr3_aa: CSVGREWEYTEAFF; d_call: .; cdr3_length: 14; v_call: TRBV29-1; j_call: TRBJ1-1; clone_size: .
cdr3_nt: TGTGCCAGCAGCCCAGGGGTCCACTCCTACGAGCAGTACTTC; cdr3_aa: CASSPGVHSYEQYF; d_call: .; cdr3_length: 14; v_call: TRBV7-9; j_call: TRBJ2-7; clone_size: once
cdr3_nt: TGTGCCAGCAGCTTACTGGGGACTCAGGTCAATGAGCAGTTCTTC; cdr3_aa: CASSLLGTQVNEQFF; d_call: .; cdr3_length: 15; v_call: TRBV7-2; j_call: TRBJ2-1; clone_size: once
cdr3_nt: TGTGCCAGCAGCTCACCGGGACTAGCTGTAGAGACCCAGTACTTC; cdr3_aa: CASSSPGLAVETQYF; d_call: TRBD2; cdr3_length: 15; v_call: TRBV5-4; j_call: TRBJ2-5; clone_size: .
cdr3_nt: TGTGCCAGCAGCCCAGGGTACGAGACCCAGTACTTC; cdr3_aa: CASSPGYETQYF; d_call: .; cdr3_length: 12; v_call: TRBV11-1; j_call: TRBJ2-5; clone_size: .
cdr3_nt: TGTGCCAGCAGCCAAGGAGGCTACGAGCAGTACTTC; cdr3_aa: CASSQGGYEQYF; d_call: .; cdr3_length: 12; v_call: TRBV4-2; j_call: TRBJ2-7; clone_size: few
cdr3_nt: TGCAGTGCTAGTGGGCGGACAGGGCGAAAGGGGGAGCTGTTTTTT; cdr3_aa: CSASGRTGRKGELFF; d_call: TRBD1; cdr3_length: 15; v_call: TRBV20-1; j_call: TRBJ2-2; clone_size: .
cdr3_nt: TGTGCCAGCAGCTGGAGGACTGATCTCTACGAGCAGTACTTC; cdr3_aa: CASSWRTDLYEQYF; d_call: .; cdr3_length: 14; v_call: TRBV11-2; j_call: TRBJ2-7; clone_size: once
cdr3_nt: TGTGCCAGCAGCTTAGGGCAGGGGGCAAAGGATACGCAGTATTTT; cdr3_aa: CASSLGQGAKDTQYF; d_call: TRBD1; cdr3_length: 15; v_call: TRBV13; j_call: TRBJ2-3; clone_size: .
cdr3_nt: TGCGCCAGCAGCCACGGGACAGGGGCAAATGAGCAGTTCTTC; cdr3_aa: CASSHGTGANEQFF; d_call: TRBD1; cdr3_length: 14; v_call: TRBV5-1; j_call: TRBJ2-1; clone_size: once
cdr3_nt: TGTGCCAGCAGCTCAATCGCAGCAGGGGGCGATCAGCCCCAGCATTTT; cdr3_aa: CASSSIAAGGDQPQHF; d_call: TRBD1; cdr3_length: 16; v_call: TRBV7-8; j_call: TRBJ1-5; clone_size: many
cdr3_nt: TGTGCCAGCAGCTTGCACGGGACTAGCGGGAGGCAAGAGACCCAGTACTTC; cdr3_aa: CASSLHGTSGRQETQYF; d_call: TRBD2; cdr3_length: 17; v_call: TRBV11-2; j_call: TRBJ2-5; clone_size: .
cdr3_nt: TGTGCCAGCAGCGAGAGGGGGCCAGATACGCAGTATTTT; cdr3_aa: CASSERGPDTQYF; d_call: TRBD1; cdr3_length: 13; v_call: TRBV9; j_call: TRBJ2-3; clone_size: .
cdr3_nt: TGTGCCAGCAGCTTAAGAATGGCAGGCGGGAGGGAGGGAAATACGCAGTATTTT; cdr3_aa: CASSLRMAGGREGNTQYF; d_call: TRBD2; cdr3_length: 18; v_call: TRBV7-2; j_call: TRBJ2-3; clone_size: .